This TCR beta chain was sequenced during a study of cytomegalovirus exposure and HLA in healthy donors. Primers: 60 Vbeta forward and 13 Jbeta reverse. The method was immunoSEQ multiplex PCR; TCRdb's version includes in-frame clones alone and lacks a portion of them. The data show approximately 100,000 clones, with 78% seen just once and over 3.5% held by the top ten. The sample holds one count of this clone. Its specificity is unknown. A read error may account for a junction end that differs from germline. Nominally healthy donors were sampled, though unrecorded immune exposures were likely. Study results and caveats: Cytomegalovirus status was reportedly diagnosed by the classifier with high specificity and sensitivity. Testing in vitro showed three CMV-associated chains specific for CMV antigens.

The clonotype was recovered from a woman aged 35 to 49 in good health and CMV-seropositive. The sample taken for sequencing was PBMCs.

The CDR3 region is CSSSLDRTSSNEQFF. In DNA form, the CDR3 reads TGTTCCAGCAGCTTAGATAGGACTAGCTCTAATGAGCAGTTCTTC. The V call is TRBV7-9, the J call TRBJ2-1, with 8 bases fitting TRBD2. The germline V gene has CDR1 SEHNR and CDR2 FQNEAQ (reference sequence). This CDR3 contains 15 residues.